The clone carrying this T cell receptor beta chain was counted once. The sample comes from a study of blood T cell repertoires in COVID-19. Turning to the study itself: There were acute and convalescent COVID-19 samples, and they came from the United States, Italy and Spain. Sources were T cells, B-cell-depleted T cells, or PBMCs; the material itself was cDNA or gDNA.

Under the authors' procedure: Reference gene primer amplification gave nucleated cell count estimates. Profiled with immunoSEQ multiplex PCR; TCRdb holds only in-frame clones, not every one. V, J and clone size are those of that table, while D and trimming were read from the DNA. The sample has 53,000 or so clones; over 70% are singletons. From germline, CDR1 is SQVTM and CDR2 ANQGSEA. The CDR3 contains 13 residues. V lost 8 bases and J lost 2, with 15 bases in between. The TCR comes from a human donor with active or convalescent COVID-19. The donor label of this sample is uncertain. The material sequenced was peripheral blood. The chain links TRBV29-1 to TRBJ1-1, with a weak D call TRBD1 (5 bases). Here the CDR3 reads CSFGRGSNTEAFF. CDR3 nucleotides: TGCAGCTTTGGGAGGGGCTCCAACACTGAAGCTTTCTTT.